This TCR beta chain was sequenced in a study of OX40 agonist ivuxolimab in advanced cancers. Turning to the overall study: Ivuxolimab, which targeted the costimulatory receptor OX40 (CD134), was an agonistic, fully human IgG2 monoclonal antibody. Peripheral TCRbeta sequencing aimed to test whether ivuxolimab altered TCR sequence diversity and caused clonal T-cell expansion. Intravenous ivuxolimab was administered to patients every 2 weeks at six dose levels: 0.01, 0.1, 0.3, 1.5, 3 and 10 mg/kg. Three dose-escalation patients achieved partial responses, one with hepatocellular carcinoma and two with cutaneous melanoma. A male proportion of around 81% and a mean age of approximately 61 years, ranging from 23 to 79, were recorded for the dose-escalation cohort. Of the roughly 54 dose-escalation patients, hepatocellular carcinoma was present in about 20, melanoma in around 15, renal cell carcinoma in 9 and head and neck cancer in 9. Patients were allowed to have had prior anti-PD-1, anti-PD-L1 or anti-CTLA-4 therapy, and around 41% of the dose-escalation patients had previously received checkpoint inhibitors. The monotherapy dose-escalation portion (N of about 47 patients) of the phase I ivuxolimab trial is reported in the paper. Paper-wide results and their limitations: After ivuxolimab, expanded clones were on average more numerous among CD8+ T cells than among CD4+ T cells. Low levels of normalized T-cell clonal expansion were also shown by some nonresponding patients. In the 0.1-3.0 mg/kg groups, partial responders were among the patients with the lowest normalized peripheral clonal expansion, particularly in CD8+ T cells. Which antigens the clonally expanded peripheral T cells were specific for was not determined. At doses of 0.1 to 3.0 mg/kg, clonal expansion of both CD4+ and CD8+ T cells in blood was seen between baseline and week 6.

The CDR3 spans 13 residues, from the cysteine through the phenylalanine. Left in the record is the CDR3 DNA by itself, 39 bases read in frame from the first base. The junction carries 9 bases between V and J, which are trimmed by 1 base and 6 bases respectively. Reading the germline V gene gives CDR1 MGHRA and CDR2 YSYEKL. Genomic DNA was isolated from the sorted cells so that the TCRbeta CDR3 region could be sequenced. TCRbeta CDR3 regions were sequenced using the immunoSEQ Assay. Drawn from immuneACCESS, this table holds only the in-frame rearrangements with V and J called that TCRdb kept. Clones are partly lost; checked studies trace under half to an unresolved V gene and leave the rest unexplained. Across this sample there are about 56,000 clones, with about 80% seen only once. The ten largest clones add up to around 3.6% of the sample. The trial excluded patients who had a history of autoimmune disease or were on systemic immunosuppression. In every dose cohort, peripheral blood was drawn for TCR sequencing at baseline, cycle 4 day 1, and cycle 7 day 1. The samples were taken from a phase I, first-in-human, multicenter, open-label dose-escalation trial of ivuxolimab. The trial enrolled adults with locally advanced or metastatic head and neck squamous cell, hepatocellular, melanoma or renal cell carcinoma. Before TCR sequencing, CD4+ T cells and CD8+ T cells were sorted from peripheral blood as separate populations.

Notes on this clone: It has no known antigen specificity. Within one base of it there is no much larger clone, and no base qualities were kept.

The chain employs TRBV4-1 and TRBJ1-2, with the D gene uncertain. This TCR was sampled from an adult with an advanced solid tumor such as melanoma, head and neck, liver or kidney cancer. This sample comprised CD4+ or CD8+ T cells sorted from blood, obtained in a trial of the OX40 agonist ivuxolimab. The CDR3 corresponds to CASSQVYGNGYTF. In nucleotides, the sequence is TGCGCCAGCAGCCAAGTATATGGGAATGGCTACACCTTC.